One and the same sample provided the 15 T cell receptor beta chains below, sequenced in a study of cytomegalovirus exposure and HLA in healthy donors. Primers: 60 Vbeta forward and 13 Jbeta reverse. Some clones are missing from TCRdb's copy, which holds only in-frame ones; the method was immunoSEQ multiplex PCR. The sample includes around 99,000 clones, around 77% of them seen just once. The sequencing input was PBMCs. The receptor set was obtained from a man aged 35-49 years in good health and CMV-seronegative.

V gene TRBV14 combines with J gene TRBJ2-3; TRBD2 agrees at 10 bases. There are 15 residues in the CDR3. V trimming: 2 bases; J trimming: 6 bases; junction bases outside the gene matches: 5. Per germline, CDR1 SGHDN and CDR2 FVKESK. In nucleotides, the CDR3 is TGTGCCAGCAGCCAACAACTAGCGGGACCGGATACGCAGTATTTT. It is translated as CASSQQLAGPDTQYF.

This sequence joins TRBV29-1 and TRBJ2-6; perhaps TRBD1 as D (6 bases). The germline CDR1 and CDR2 sequences are SQVTM and ANQGSEA. V gave up 5 bases and J gave up 4 bases, with 12 bases separating them. The CDR3 sequence is 14 residues long. CDR3 region: CSVLQGAGANVLTF. CDR3 DNA sequence: TGCAGCGTTCTACAGGGCGCCGGGGCCAACGTCCTGACTTTC. Complete variable domain (other parts from reference TRBV29-1 and TRBJ2-6): SAVISQKPSRDICQRGTSLTIQCQVDSQVTMMFWYRQQPGQSLTLIATANQGSEATYESGFVIDKFPISRPNLTFSTLTVSNMSPEDSSIYLCSVLQGAGANVLTFGAGSRLTVL.

The chain joins TRBV6-5 to TRBJ2-7; D not certain. Trimming took off 6 bases at V and 3 bases at J, with 6 bases between the two ends. The CDR3 is 11 amino acids. The V gene's germline CDR1 is MNHEY and CDR2 SVGAGI. The CDR3 sequence: CASRNNYEQYF. CDR3 bases: TGTGCCAGCAGGAACAACTACGAGCAGTACTTC.

The CDR3 DNA reads TGTGCCTGGAGTATAAAGGGGCGGAGGGATGGCTACACCTTC. This translates into CAWSIKGRRDGYTF. The chain employs TRBV30 and TRBJ1-2; a possible D gene is TRBD1 (5 bases). The V gene's germline CDR1 is GTSNPN and CDR2 SVGIG (reference sequence). V was shortened by 2 bases and J by 6 bases, with 16 bases between the two germline ends. The CDR3 runs to 14 residues. The variable domain in full, completed from reference TRBV30 and TRBJ1-2, reads SQTIHQWPATLVQPVGSPLSLECTVEGTSNPNLYWYRQAAGRGLQLLFYSVGIGQISSEVPQNLSASRPQDRQFILSSKKLLLSDSGFYLCAWSIKGRRDGYTFGSGTRLTVV.

The chain is built from TRBV29-1 and TRBJ2-1; TRBD1 aligns across 8 bases. This CDR3 is 14 amino acids long. Germline CDR1 and CDR2: SQVTM and ANQGSEA. V lost 4 bases and J lost 1; bases outside the gene matches: 3. DNA of the CDR3: TGCAGCGTTGCAGGGGGCGCATCCTACAATGAGCAGTTCTTC. Translation gives CSVAGGASYNEQFF.

The chain joins TRBV7-9 to TRBJ2-1; TRBD1 is a possible D gene (6 bases). Germline lookup yields CDR1 SEHNR and CDR2 FQNEAQ (reference sequence). V lost 2 bases and J lost 2, with 10 bases in between. The CDR3 consists of 15 residues. The chain's CDR3 is CASSLNQGTYNEQFF. Written as DNA, the CDR3 is TGTGCCAGCAGCTTAAATCAGGGGACCTACAATGAGCAGTTCTTC.

The chain couples TRBV27 to TRBJ2-7, with 9 positions matching TRBD1. Germline V gene sequence: CDR1 MNHEY, CDR2 SMNVEV (reference sequence). V lost 8 bases to trimming and J lost 5 bases; unmatched junction nucleotides: 7. The CDR3 runs 13 residues. CDR3 sequence: CASPTGGGHEQYF. DNA for the CDR3: TGTGCCAGCCCGACAGGGGGTGGCCACGAGCAGTACTTC.

This chain uses TRBV4-2 with TRBJ2-1; possibly TRBD2 for D (7 bases). Germline V gene sequence: CDR1 LGHNA, CDR2 YNFKEQ. The V end was cut by 8 bases, the J end by 2 bases, with 16 bases between. The CDR3 is 15 amino acids. DNA of the CDR3: TGTGCCAGCCAATGGGGGGGCCTCGCCTACAATGAGCAGTTCTTC. Its protein is CASQWGGLAYNEQFF.

This sequence joins TRBV6-5 and TRBJ1-6; D may be TRBD1 (6 bases). The CDR3 is 14 residues long. V was trimmed by 8 bases and J by 7 bases, leaving 15 bases between them. In germline, CDR1 is MNHEY, CDR2 SVGAGI. The chain's CDR3 is CASGRQDRNSPLHF. The CDR3 DNA is TGTGCCAGCGGAAGACAGGATCGAAATTCACCCCTCCACTTT.

This clone occurred many times. The chain employs TRBV2 and TRBJ2-1; a weak D match, TRBD1 (6 bases). The CDR3 has 14 amino acids. Germline V gene data show CDR1 as SNHLY and CDR2 as FYNNEI. Trimming shortened V by 5 bases and J by 9 bases, and 17 bases separated the two germline ends. The CDR3 sequence is CASSPNTGNGEQFF. CDR3 nucleotide sequence: TGTGCCAGCAGTCCAAATACAGGGAACGGTGAGCAGTTCTTC. Full variable domain (outside the CDR3, taken from reference TRBV2 and TRBJ2-1): EPEVTQTPSHQVTQMGQEVILRCVPISNHLYFYWYRQILGQKVEFLVSFYNNEISEKSEIFDDQFSVERPDGSNFTLKIRSTKLEDSAMYFCASSPNTGNGEQFFGPGTRLTVL.

J is TRBJ2-3 and V is TRBV5-6; TRBD1 agrees at 10 bases. CDR3 length: 15 amino acids. Germline V gene sequence: CDR1 SGHDT, CDR2 YYEEEE. V was pared by 7 bases and J by 4 bases, with 9 bases of the junction left unmatched. The CDR3: CASAPGQGRADTQYF. The DNA for the CDR3 is TGTGCCAGCGCACCGGGACAGGGGCGTGCAGATACGCAGTATTTT.

To note about this clone: This CDR3 is also generated by other DNA sequences in the sample. The rearrangement joins TRBV27 to TRBJ1-5; 9 nucleotides match TRBD1. The CDR3 contains 14 residues. Losses at the gene ends were 4 bases for V and 2 bases for J; bases not matched to a gene: 0. Per germline, CDR1 MNHEY and CDR2 SMNVEV (reference sequence). The DNA for the CDR3 is TGTGCCAGCAGTTGGACAGGGGGCAATCAGCCCCAGCATTTT. Translated, it gives CASSWTGGNQPQHF.

The CDR3 loop reads CASSQLQGATNEKLFF. As DNA, the CDR3 is TGTGCCAGCTCACAGCTACAGGGGGCAACTAATGAAAAACTGTTTTTT. The V and J genes are TRBV18 and TRBJ1-4; the match to TRBD1 covers 8 bases. This CDR3 is 16 amino acids long. The germline CDR1 and CDR2 sequences are KGHSH and LQKENI. The ends lost 4 bases at V and 0 bases at J; junction bases unmatched: 4.

The chain links TRBV9 to TRBJ1-1; no clear D gene. The CDR3 is 13 amino acids. Trimming left V 0 bases short and J 4 bases short, with 7 bases between. Germline V gene data show CDR1 as SGDLS and CDR2 as YYNGEE. The CDR3 nucleotides are TGTGCCAGCAGCGTAGGGGCGGGCACTGAAGCTTTCTTT. It codes for CASSVGAGTEAFF.

V usage is TRBV28 and J usage is TRBJ2-5; tentatively, D is TRBD2 (6 bases). Gene TRBJ2-7 matches the end of the DNA better, so the J call may be wrong. CDR1 and CDR2 from the germline V gene are MDHEN and SYDVKM. The CDR3 loop spans 15 amino acids. CDR3 DNA sequence: TGTGCCAGCAGTTTAAGGCGGGGATCGTCCTACGAGCAGTACTTC. Its protein product is CASSLRRGSSYEQYF.